This T cell receptor (beta chain) came from a study of cytomegalovirus exposure and HLA in healthy donors. General observations from the study: Trimming of TCR beta V- and J-genes showed a link, identified in a later analysis, to a missense DCLRE1C variant.

PCR amplification relied on 60 Vbeta primers (plus 13 Jbeta primers). TCRdb's table, derived via immunoSEQ multiplex PCR, lists solely in-frame clones and lacks some. Among 100,000 to 150,000 clones listed, approximately 78% were seen once. This CDR3 region has 15 residues. Germline values: CDR1 MNHEY, CDR2 SMNVEV (reference sequence). A word on this clone: The antigen is unknown.

The sequenced material came from PBMCs. The rearrangement uses TRBV27 and TRBJ2-5; TRBD1 is a possible D gene (5 bases). The J call may be wrong; the DNA end is better matched by TRBJ2-7. The clonotype comes from a man aged 35-49 years in good health and CMV-seronegative. Here the CDR3 DNA reads TGTGCCAGCAGTTTAGCAGGGATAGTACCCTACGAGCAGTACTTC. Translated, it gives CASSLAGIVPYEQYF.